What follows is one T cell receptor (beta chain) and its context. Its target is not known. This specimen belongs to a study of T cell responses to AZD1222 COVID-19 vaccine. Study-level points and caveats: With two AZD1222 doses given, Spike-specific TCR breadth and depth both rose.

The repertoire was sequenced with immunoSEQ multiplex PCR; TCRdb's copy has only in-frame clones and lacks some. Of about 110,000 clones listed, about 88% are singletons. The CDR3 extends over 16 amino acids. V was trimmed by 4 bases and J by 3 bases, leaving 17 bases between them. This clonotype was sampled from an adult who received the AZD1222 COVID-19 vaccine. Specimen: peripheral blood, collected 28 days after the second AZD1222 dose. The rearrangement links TRBV5-3 to TRBJ2-1; no clear D gene. TRBV5-3 is designated an ORF whose function remains uncertain. The CDR3 is CARSHFRARNYNEQFF. As DNA, the CDR3 is TGTGCCAGAAGCCACTTTCGGGCGCGAAACTACAATGAGCAGTTCTTC.